The clone carrying this T cell receptor beta chain was detected many times. Its antigen is not identified. These data are taken from a study of T cells after yellow fever vaccination. Points from the study as a whole: Contaminating bulk clonotypes could be abundant in FACS-sorted repertoires. A large majority of primary-vaccination clones showed up again after the booster (approximately 95% CD4, roughly 91% CD8).

Using its own MiXCR run on the 5' RACE reads, TCRdb lists one record per CDR3 protein. This table holds about 260,000 distinct CDR3 sequences, 3.6% found once. The CDR3 runs to 14 residues. Trimming shortened V by 3 bases and J by 0 bases, and 11 bases separated the two germline ends. Germline CDR1 and CDR2: DFQATT and SNEGSKA (reference sequence). The source of this sequence is a man in his late teens or twenties who received the YFV17D yellow fever vaccine. This specimen was PBMCs, taken 15 days after the yellow fever booster vaccination. V is TRBV20-1 and J is TRBJ1-1, with D possibly matching TRBD1 (6 bases). The CDR3 DNA sequence: TGCAGTGCTAGTCCGGGACACATGAACACTGAAGCTTTCTTT. Protein product: CSASPGHMNTEAFF.